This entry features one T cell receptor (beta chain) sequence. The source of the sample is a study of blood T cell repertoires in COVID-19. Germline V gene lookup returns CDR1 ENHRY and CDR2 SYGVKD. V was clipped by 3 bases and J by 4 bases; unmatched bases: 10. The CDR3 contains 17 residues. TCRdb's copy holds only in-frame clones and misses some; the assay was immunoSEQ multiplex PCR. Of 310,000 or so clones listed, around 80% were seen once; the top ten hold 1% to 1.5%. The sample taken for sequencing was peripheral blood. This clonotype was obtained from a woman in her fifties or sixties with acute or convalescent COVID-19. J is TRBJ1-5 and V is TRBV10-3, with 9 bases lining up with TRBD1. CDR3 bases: TGTGCCATCAGTGACACTCGGACAGGGGATAGTAATCAGCCCCAGCATTTT. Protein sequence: CAISDTRTGDSNQPQHF.